The present T cell receptor beta chain was sequenced within a study of a mutant IDH1 vaccine in newly diagnosed glioma. Whole-study results and caveats: Induction of immune responses by the vaccine occurred in roughly 93% of patients.

As for time point: week 11, during vaccination. All doses held 300 ug of mutant IDH1 20-mer peptide, with topical imiquimod. Details on this clone: Antigen specificity is unknown.

The CDR3 sequence is 17 residues long. Germline V gene sequence: CDR1 SGHTA, CDR2 FQGNSA. The V and J ends lost 1 base and 3 bases respectively, with 18 bases between them. Measured with immunoSEQ multiplex PCR; TCRdb has only the in-frame clones, and not every one. The sample has under 35,000 clones; roughly 89% are singletons. The chain couples TRBV7-2 to TRBJ1-1, with D unresolved. This clonotype originated in a man aged 18 to 30 with glioma. Sequences were derived from PBMCs, sampled from a glioma patient whose treatment included an IDH1 peptide vaccine. The DNA for the CDR3 is TGTGCCAGCAGCTTAGAATCGTGGGCGGGCGGGGACACTGAAGCTTTCTTT. Its protein product is CASSLESWAGGDTEAFF.